This TCR beta chain was sequenced for a study of cytomegalovirus exposure and HLA in healthy donors. The PCR had 60 Vbeta and 13 Jbeta primers. The data were produced by immunoSEQ multiplex PCR, yet TCRdb's version contains in-frame clones alone and is incomplete. The data contain 250,000 or so clones, around 90% of them singletons. Sequences were obtained from PBMCs. The source is a girl aged 2 to 9 in good health and CMV-seronegative.

CDR3 in DNA: TGTGCCAGCAGTTTAAGGGGCAGGACACCCTGGGGGGCCCAGTACTTC. This encodes CASSLRGRTPWGAQYF. The chain carries TRBV28 and TRBJ2-5; tentatively, D is TRBD2 (6 bases). Germline lookup yields CDR1 MDHEN and CDR2 SYDVKM. The ends were cut back, 2 bases at V and 9 bases at J, with 22 bases in the middle. This CDR3 region has 16 residues.